Below, 3 T cell receptor beta chains from the same sample are listed, as sequenced in a study of shared clonotypes between healthy human individuals. The table came from immunoSEQ multiplex PCR; TCRdb's copy has only in-frame clones and leaves some out. In the table there are about 1.1 million clones, around three quarters of which are singletons. The sample comprised memory CD4+ T cells from PBMCs. The sample's subset: CD45RA-negative fraction. Receptors were obtained from a man aged 18 to 30 in good health. Some clones in this sample may be carry-over from other donors' samples.

This rearrangement joins TRBV29-1 to TRBJ1-2; no clear D. This CDR3 spans 12 amino acids. The germline CDR1 and CDR2 sequences are SQVTM and ANQGSEA. Trimming took 4 bases from V and 8 from J, leaving 14 bases between them. The CDR3 sequence is CSVVPPGGGYTF. The DNA for the CDR3 is TGCAGCGTTGTGCCCCCAGGCGGCGGCTACACCTTC.

V is TRBV7-9 and J is TRBJ1-3, with D possibly matching TRBD1 (5 bases). Germline-derived CDR1 and CDR2 are SEHNR and FQNEAQ (reference sequence). The V end lost 5 bases, the J end lost 8 bases, and 19 bases lay between the germline ends. The CDR3 totals 15 residues. Written as DNA, the CDR3 is TGTGCCAGCAGCCCAGGATCGGGGACGTGGCACACCATATATTTT. Translating it yields CASSPGSGTWHTIYF.

The genes are TRBV5-1 and TRBJ2-3, with TRBD2 as a possible D gene (5 bases). Germline assignment: CDR1 SGHRS and CDR2 YFSETQ. This CDR3 is built from 14 residues. Trimming removed 3 bases at V and 3 bases at J, with 11 bases between. In DNA form, the CDR3 reads TGCGCCAGCAGCTCGGGATTACAGACAGATACGCAGTATTTT. Its protein is CASSSGLQTDTQYF.